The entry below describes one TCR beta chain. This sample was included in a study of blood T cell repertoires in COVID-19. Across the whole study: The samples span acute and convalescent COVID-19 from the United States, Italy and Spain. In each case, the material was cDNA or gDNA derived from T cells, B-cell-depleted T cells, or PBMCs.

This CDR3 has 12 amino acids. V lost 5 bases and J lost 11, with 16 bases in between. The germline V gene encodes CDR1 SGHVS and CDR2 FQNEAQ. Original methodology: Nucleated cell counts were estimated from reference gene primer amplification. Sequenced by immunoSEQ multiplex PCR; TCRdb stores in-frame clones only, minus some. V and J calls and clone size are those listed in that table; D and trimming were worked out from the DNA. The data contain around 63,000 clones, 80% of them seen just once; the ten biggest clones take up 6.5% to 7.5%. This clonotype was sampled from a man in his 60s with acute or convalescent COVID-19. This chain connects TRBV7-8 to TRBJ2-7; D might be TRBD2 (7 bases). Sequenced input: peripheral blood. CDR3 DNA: TGTGCCAGCAGCCTAGAGGGGGGGCTGGAGTACTTC. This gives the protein CASSLEGGLEYF. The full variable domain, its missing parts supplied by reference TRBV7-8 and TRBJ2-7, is GAGVSQSPRYKVAKRGQDVALRCDPISGHVSLFWYQQALGQGPEFLTYFQNEAQLDKSGLPSDRFFAERPEGSVSTLKIQRTQQEDSAVYLCASSLEGGLEYFGPGTRLTVT.